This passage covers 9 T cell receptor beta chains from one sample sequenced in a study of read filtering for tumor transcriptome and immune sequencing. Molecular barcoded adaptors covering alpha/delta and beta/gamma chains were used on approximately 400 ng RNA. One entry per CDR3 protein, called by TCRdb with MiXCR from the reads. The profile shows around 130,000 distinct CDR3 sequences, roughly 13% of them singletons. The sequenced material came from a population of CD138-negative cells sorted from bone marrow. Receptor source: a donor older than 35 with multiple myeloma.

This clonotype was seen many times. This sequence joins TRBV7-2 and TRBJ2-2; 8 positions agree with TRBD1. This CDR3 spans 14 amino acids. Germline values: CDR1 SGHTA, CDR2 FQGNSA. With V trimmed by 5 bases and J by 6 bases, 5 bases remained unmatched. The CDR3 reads CASSQQGGAGELFF. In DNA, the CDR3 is TGTGCCAGCAGCCAACAGGGGGGAGCCGGGGAGCTGTTTTTT.

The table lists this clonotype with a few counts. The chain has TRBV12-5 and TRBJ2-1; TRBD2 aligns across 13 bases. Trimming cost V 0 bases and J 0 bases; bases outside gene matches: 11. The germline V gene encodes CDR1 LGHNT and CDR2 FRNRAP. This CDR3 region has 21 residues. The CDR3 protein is CASGLVLGTSGTRSSYNEQFF. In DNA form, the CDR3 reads TGTGCTAGTGGTTTGGTACTCGGGACTAGCGGGACTCGTAGCTCCTACAATGAGCAGTTCTTC.

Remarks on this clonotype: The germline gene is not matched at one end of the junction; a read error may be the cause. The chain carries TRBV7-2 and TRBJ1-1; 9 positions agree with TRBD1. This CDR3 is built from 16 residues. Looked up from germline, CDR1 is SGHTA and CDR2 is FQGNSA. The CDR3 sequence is CASSLGGGTGRTEALF. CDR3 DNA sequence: TGTGCCAGCAGCTTAGGAGGGGGGACAGGGAGGACTGAAGCTCTCTTT.

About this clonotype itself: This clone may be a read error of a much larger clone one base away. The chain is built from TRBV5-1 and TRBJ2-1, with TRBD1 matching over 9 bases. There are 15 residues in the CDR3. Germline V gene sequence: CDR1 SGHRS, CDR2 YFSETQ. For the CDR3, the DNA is TGCGCCAGCAGCAAAGACAGGGGGTCCTACAGTGAGCAGTTCTTC. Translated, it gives CASSKDRGSYSEQFF.

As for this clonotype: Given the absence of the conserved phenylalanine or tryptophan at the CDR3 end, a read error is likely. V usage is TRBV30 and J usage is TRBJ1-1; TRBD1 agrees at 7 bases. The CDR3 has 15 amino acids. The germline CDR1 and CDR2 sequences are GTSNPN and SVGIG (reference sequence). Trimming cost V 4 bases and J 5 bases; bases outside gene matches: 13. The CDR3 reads CAWINRGGRGTEAFL. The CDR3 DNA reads TGTGCCTGGATCAACCGAGGGGGCCGAGGGACTGAAGCTTTCCTT.

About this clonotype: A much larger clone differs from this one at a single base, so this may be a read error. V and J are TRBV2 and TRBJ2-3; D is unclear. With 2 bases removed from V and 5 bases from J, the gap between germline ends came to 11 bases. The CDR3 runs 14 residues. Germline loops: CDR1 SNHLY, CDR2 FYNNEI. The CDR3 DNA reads TGTGCCAGCAGTGAATCCCGCCGCATAGATACGCAGTATTTT. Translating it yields CASSESRRIDTQYF.

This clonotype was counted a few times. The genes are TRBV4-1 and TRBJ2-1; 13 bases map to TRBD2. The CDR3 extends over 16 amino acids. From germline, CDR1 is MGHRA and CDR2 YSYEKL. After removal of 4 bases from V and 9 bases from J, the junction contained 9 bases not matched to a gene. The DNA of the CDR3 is TGCGCCAGCAGCCGAGGACTAGCGGGAGATAAAGTTGAGCAGTTCTTC. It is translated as CASSRGLAGDKVEQFF.

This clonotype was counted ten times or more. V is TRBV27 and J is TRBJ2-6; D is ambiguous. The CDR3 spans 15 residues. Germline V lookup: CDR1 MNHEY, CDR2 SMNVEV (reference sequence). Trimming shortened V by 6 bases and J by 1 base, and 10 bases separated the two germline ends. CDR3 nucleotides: TGTGCCAGCAGACGGTGGCCTTCTGGGGCCAACGTCCTGACTTTC. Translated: CASRRWPSGANVLTF.

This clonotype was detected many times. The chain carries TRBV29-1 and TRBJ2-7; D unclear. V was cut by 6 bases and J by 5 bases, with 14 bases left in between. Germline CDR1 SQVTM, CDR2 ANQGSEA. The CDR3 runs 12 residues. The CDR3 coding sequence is TGCAGCGTGGGCCCCCGGAGTAACGAGCAGTACTTC. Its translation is CSVGPRSNEQYF.